The rows below give T cell receptor beta chains drawn from one sample of a study of blood T cell repertoires in COVID-19. The protocol was immunoSEQ multiplex PCR, while the TCRdb copy is restricted to in-frame clones and leaves out a portion. The repertoire consists of 150,000 or so clones, with 80% occurring once and the leading ten covering 4.5% to 7.5%. The material sequenced was PBMCs or T cells enriched from blood (not recorded which). These TCRs come from a man aged 40-49 years who had recovered from COVID-19. CDR3s include the opening cysteine and the closing phenylalanine or tryptophan. A D gene is named only where the DNA matches it firmly. Expanded clones are given a class, and other clones once, few, many or no size at all.

>-|TRBV5-4|TRBJ2-4|-|14
TGTGCCAGCAGCTTGGGTCTAGCCAAAAACATTCAGTACTTC
CASSLGLAKNIQYF
>TRBD1|TRBV3-1/TRBV3-2|TRBJ1-5|-|14
TGTGCCAGCAGCCGGACAGGGGGCAATCAGCCCCAGCATTTT
CASSRTGGNQPQHF
>TRBD1|TRBV25-1|TRBJ1-2|-|16
TGTGCCAGCAGTGAAAGGACAGGAGTCCCCATTGCTGGCTACACCTTC
CASSERTGVPIAGYTF
>-|TRBV19|TRBJ1-5|-|17
TGTGCCAGTAGTACGGGAATCCAGGGGAATAGCAATCAGCCCCAGCATTTT
CASSTGIQGNSNQPQHF
>-|TRBV7-2|TRBJ2-3|-|15
TGTGCCAGCAGCTTAGACTACCTTAGCACAGATACGCAGTATTTT
CASSLDYLSTDTQYF
>-|TRBV4-1|TRBJ1-5|-|13
TGCGCCAGCAGCCTAGTCCCCGGGCAGCCCCAGCATTTT
CASSLVPGQPQHF
>-|TRBV21-1|TRBJ1-1|few|13
TGTGCCAGCAGCTCAGGTTCGAACACTGAAGCTTTCTTT
CASSSGSNTEAFF
>TRBD1|TRBV2|TRBJ1-4|-|14
TGTGCCAGCAGTGAGGGACAGTATAATGAAAAACTGTTTTTT
CASSEGQYNEKLFF
>-|TRBV4-1|TRBJ1-5|-|14
TGCGCCAGCAGCCAAGAGGGCAGATCCCGCCGTAAGCATTTT
CASSQEGRSRRKHF
>-|TRBV12-5|TRBJ2-5|-|13
TGTGCTAGTGGTTTTACGGGGGTCGAGACCCAGTACTTC
CASGFTGVETQYF
>TRBD1|TRBV5-1|TRBJ1-2|-|17
TGCGCCAGCAGCGCGGAGCCCGGGGGACAGACTAACTATGGCTACACCTTC
CASSAEPGGQTNYGYTF
>TRBD1|TRBV6-5|TRBJ1-1|-|13
TGTGCCAGCCTCAGGGGGATGAACACTGAAGCTTTCTTT
CASLRGMNTEAFF
>-|TRBV5-4|TRBJ2-3|once|15
TGTGCCAGCAGCTTGGACAGTACTAGCACAGATACGCAGTATTTT
CASSLDSTSTDTQYF
>TRBD1|TRBV6-1|TRBJ1-2|-|14
TGTGCCAGCAGTGACAGGGGACAGAGCTATGGCTACACCTTC
CASSDRGQSYGYTF
>-|TRBV7-2|TRBJ2-3|-|16
TGTGCCAGCAGCCAACAGATATCACTAGCCACAGATACGCAGTATTTT
CASSQQISLATDTQYF
>-|TRBV7-2|TRBJ2-1|-|15
TGTGCCAGCAGCCCAGGGATGAGAGGCTACAATGAGCAGTTCTTC
CASSPGMRGYNEQFF
>TRBD1|TRBV6-6|TRBJ1-2|-|16
TGTGCCAGCAGTTACTTCCCCGGACAGGGGATCTATGGCTACACCTTC
CASSYFPGQGIYGYTF
>-|TRBV9|TRBJ1-1|-|15
TGTGCCAGCAGCGTAGGTACGGGTTTGAACACTGAAGCTTTCTTT
CASSVGTGLNTEAFF
>TRBD1|TRBV28|TRBJ1-5|-|15
TGTGCCAGCAGTCCTGGGACAGGGGGCCGTCAGCCCCAGCATTTT
CASSPGTGGRQPQHF
>-|TRBV6-1|TRBJ2-7|once|13
TGTGCCAGCAGTGAACACAGGGACCACGAGCAGTACTTC
CASSEHRDHEQYF
>-|TRBV5-4|TRBJ1-2|-|15
TGTGCCAGCAGCTTTACCAGGGTTAGTGGCTATGGCTACACCTTC
CASSFTRVSGYGYTF
>-|TRBV7-9|TRBJ1-1|once|15
TGTGCCAGCAGCTTAGGGGCGCCACAAGGCGCTGAAGCTTTCTTT
CASSLGAPQGAEAFF
>-|TRBV19|TRBJ2-7|-|15
TGTGCCAGTATTCCGACTAGTGCAGAGTCCTACGAGCAGTACTTC
CASIPTSAESYEQYF
>-|TRBV6-4|TRBJ2-6|once|13
TGTGCCAGCAGCACGGAGGGGTCTGGCGTCCTGACTTTC
CASSTEGSGVLTF
>TRBD1|TRBV10-1|TRBJ1-1|-|14
TGCGCCAGCAGTGGGGACAGATATAACACTGAAGCTTTCTTT
CASSGDRYNTEAFF
>TRBD1|TRBV18|TRBJ2-1|once|15
TGTGCCAGCTCACCCAGGGGGAGCTCCTACAATGAGCAGTTCTTC
CASSPRGSSYNEQFF
>-|TRBV6-5|TRBJ1-2|-|15
TGTGCCAGCAGTTCCCCCGGGACTGCCTGGGATGGCTACACCTTC
CASSSPGTAWDGYTF
>-|TRBV27|TRBJ2-7|-|14
TGTGCCAGCAGTTTACGAGGACTCTCCTACGAGCAGTACTTC
CASSLRGLSYEQYF
>-|TRBV20-1|TRBJ1-3|-|12
TGCAGTGCTAGTGAGGCGCGGGGCACCATATATTTT
CSASEARGTIYF
>TRBD1|TRBV4-1|TRBJ1-4|-|15
TGCGCCAGCAGCACAAAGGGACAGTTTAATGAAAAACTGTTTTTT
CASSTKGQFNEKLFF
>-|TRBV19|TRBJ2-4|-|14
TGTGCCAGTAGTATGCGAGATCCGGGAAACATTCAGTACTTC
CASSMRDPGNIQYF
>-|TRBV11-2|TRBJ1-6|-|14
TGTGCCAGCAGCTTAGGGCAGGGAAATTCACCCCTCCACTTT
CASSLGQGNSPLHF
>-|TRBV2|TRBJ1-2|-|12
TGTGCCAGCAGTGCGGGGGATCATGGCTACACCTTC
CASSAGDHGYTF
>TRBD2|TRBV10-3|TRBJ2-5|-|19
TGTGCCACCAGCAGGCCCGGGACTAGCGGGCCCCGAGGGGGAGAGACCCAGTACTTC
CATSRPGTSGPRGGETQYF
>TRBD1|TRBV5-5|TRBJ2-3|-|18
TGTGCCAGCAGCAAGCCAAAAGGGACAGCCATTAACGCAGATACGCAGTATTTT
CASSKPKGTAINADTQYF
>-|TRBV5-1|TRBJ1-2|few|16
TGCGCCAGCAGCTTGGCCTACAGGGAACAGGGCTATGGCTACACCTTC
CASSLAYREQGYGYTF
>-|TRBV25-1|TRBJ1-2|-|12
TGTGCCAGCAGTGACAAGCTTTATGGCTACACCTTC
CASSDKLYGYTF
>-|TRBV5-8|TRBJ1-1|-|15
TGTGCCAGCAGCCCCTTGAGTGACGGAGCGACTGAAGCTTTCTTT
CASSPLSDGATEAFF
>-|TRBV3-1/TRBV3-2|TRBJ1-3|few|14
TGTGCCAGCAGCCAAATATCCTCTGGAAACACCATATATTTT
CASSQISSGNTIYF
>-|TRBV7-3|TRBJ1-1|-|16
TGTGCCAGCAGCGCCCGCGGGGTAGGAAAGAACACTGAAGCTTTCTTT
CASSARGVGKNTEAFF
>-|TRBV6-2/TRBV6-3|TRBJ1-6|once|14
TGTGCCAGCAGTTCGTCAGGGTGGTATTCACCCCTCCACTTT
CASSSSGWYSPLHF
>-|TRBV30|TRBJ2-3|-|16
TGTGCCTGGAGTGAACTAACAGGGCCCGGCACAGATACGCAGTATTTT
CAWSELTGPGTDTQYF
>-|TRBV11-3|TRBJ2-5|-|16
TGTGCCAGCAGCTTAGGGCGGGTACAAGGGAGTGAGACCCAGTACTTC
CASSLGRVQGSETQYF
>-|TRBV19|TRBJ1-5|-|13
TGTGCCAGTACGGGTTCGGTCAATCAGCCCCAGCATTTT
CASTGSVNQPQHF
>TRBD1|TRBV19|TRBJ1-2|-|14
TGTGCCAGTAGTGTCACGTCCGACAGGGCTGGCTACACCTTC
CASSVTSDRAGYTF
>-|TRBV3-1/TRBV3-2|TRBJ1-1|-|14
TGTGCCAGCAGCCAAGATGAGGGGAACACTGAAGCTTTCTTT
CASSQDEGNTEAFF
>TRBD1|TRBV30|TRBJ2-3|-|14
TGTGCCTGGAGCAGGGGACAGGGGGGGGATACGCAGTATTTT
CAWSRGQGGDTQYF
>-|TRBV5-1|TRBJ1-1|few|12
TGCGCCAGCAGTTTCCGGGACACTGAAGCTTTCTTT
CASSFRDTEAFF
>TRBD1|TRBV7-3|TRBJ2-2|-|15
TGTGCCAGCAGCACGGGACAGGGGAGCACCGGGGAGCTGTTTTTT
CASSTGQGSTGELFF
>-|TRBV6-5|TRBJ2-1|-|12
TGTGCCAGTAGTTTAGCCCTGAATGAGCAGTTCTTC
CASSLALNEQFF
>-|TRBV18|TRBJ2-5|-|17
TGTGCCAGCTCACCACCGATGGGGGGAAGGTACCAAGAGACCCAGTACTTC
CASSPPMGGRYQETQYF
>TRBD2|TRBV2|TRBJ2-5|once|15
TGTGCCAGCAGTGTAGCGGGGGGACGACAAGAGACCCAGTACTTC
CASSVAGGRQETQYF
>TRBD1|TRBV19|TRBJ1-2|-|14
TGTGCCAGTACCGAGGACAGGGGGCAATCTGGCTACACCTTC
CASTEDRGQSGYTF